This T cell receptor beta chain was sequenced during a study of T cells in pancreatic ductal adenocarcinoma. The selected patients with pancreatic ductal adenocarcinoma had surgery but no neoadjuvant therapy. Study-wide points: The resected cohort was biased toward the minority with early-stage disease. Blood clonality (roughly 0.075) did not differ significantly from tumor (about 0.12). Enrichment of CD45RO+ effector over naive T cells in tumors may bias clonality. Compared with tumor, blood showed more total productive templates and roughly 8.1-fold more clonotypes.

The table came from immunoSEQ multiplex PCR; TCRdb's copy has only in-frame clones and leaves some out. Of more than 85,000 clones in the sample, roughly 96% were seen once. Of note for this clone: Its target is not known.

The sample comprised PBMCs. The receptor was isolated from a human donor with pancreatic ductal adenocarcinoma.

Here the CDR3 reads CASSQQGGVSYEQYF. Written as DNA, the CDR3 is TGTGCCAGCAGCCAACAGGGTGGAGTCTCCTACGAGCAGTACTTC. The J gene is TRBJ2-7, the V gene TRBV7-9; D might be TRBD1 (6 bases). The V gene lost 5 bases and the J gene lost 0 bases, with 14 bases spanning the gap. The CDR3 is 15 residues long. Germline loops: CDR1 SEHNR, CDR2 FQNEAQ (reference sequence).